Described below is a single T cell receptor beta chain sequence and its context. This record comes from a study of blood T cell repertoires in COVID-19. The overall study: Samples representing acute and convalescent COVID-19 were sourced from the United States, Italy and Spain. T cells, B-cell-depleted T cells, or PBMCs provided the cDNA or gDNA that served as material.

Original handling: Reference gene primer amplification in the assay estimated nucleated cell counts. Here immunoSEQ multiplex PCR was the method, and the copy in TCRdb shows in-frame clones only, minus some. V, J and clone size are taken as reported in that table, and D and trimming were inferred from the DNA itself. Here the sample spans 25,000 to 30,000 clones, approximately 87% being singletons. This CDR3 is built from 13 residues. The ends were cut back, 2 bases at V and 7 bases at J, with 12 bases in the middle. Looked up from germline, CDR1 is KGHSH and CDR2 is LQKENI. This TCR was recovered from a human donor in a cohort sampled during active COVID-19. V usage is TRBV18 and J usage is TRBJ2-7; D may be TRBD1 (6 bases). Sequenced input: peripheral blood. The CDR3 spells CASSPAGAGEQYF. Here the CDR3 DNA reads TGTGCCAGCTCACCAGCAGGGGCTGGTGAGCAGTACTTC.